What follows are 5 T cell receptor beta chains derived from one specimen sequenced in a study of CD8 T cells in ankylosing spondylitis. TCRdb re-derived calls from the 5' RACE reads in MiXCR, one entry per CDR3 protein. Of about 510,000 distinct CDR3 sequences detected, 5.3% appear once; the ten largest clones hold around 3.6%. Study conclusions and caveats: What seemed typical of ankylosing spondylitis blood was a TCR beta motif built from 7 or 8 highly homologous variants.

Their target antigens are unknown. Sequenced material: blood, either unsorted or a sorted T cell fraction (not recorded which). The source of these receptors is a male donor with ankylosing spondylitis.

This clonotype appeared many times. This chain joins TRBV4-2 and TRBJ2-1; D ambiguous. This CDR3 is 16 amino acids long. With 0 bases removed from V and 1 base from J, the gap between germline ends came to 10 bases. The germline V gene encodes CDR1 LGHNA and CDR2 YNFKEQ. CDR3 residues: CASSQDSSLSYNEQFF. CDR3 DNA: TGTGCCAGCAGCCAAGATAGCTCGCTTTCCTACAATGAGCAGTTCTTC.

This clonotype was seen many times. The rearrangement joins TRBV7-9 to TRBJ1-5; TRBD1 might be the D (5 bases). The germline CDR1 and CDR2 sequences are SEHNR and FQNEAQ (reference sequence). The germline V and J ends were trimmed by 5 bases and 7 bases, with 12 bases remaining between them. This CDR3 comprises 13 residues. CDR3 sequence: CASSATRGQPQHF. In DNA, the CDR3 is TGTGCCAGCAGCGCTACTAGGGGACAGCCCCAGCATTTT.

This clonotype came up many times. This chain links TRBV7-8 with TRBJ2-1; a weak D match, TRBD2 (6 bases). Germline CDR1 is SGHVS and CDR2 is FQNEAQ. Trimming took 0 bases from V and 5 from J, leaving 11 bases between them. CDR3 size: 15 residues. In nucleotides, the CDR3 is TGTGCCAGCAGCTTAGCTCCTATAGCGGACAATGAGCAGTTCTTC. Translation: CASSLAPIADNEQFF.

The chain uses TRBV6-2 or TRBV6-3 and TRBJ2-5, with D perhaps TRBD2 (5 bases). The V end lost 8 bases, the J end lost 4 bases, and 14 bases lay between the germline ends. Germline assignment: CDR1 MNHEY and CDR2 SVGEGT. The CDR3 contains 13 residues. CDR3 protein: CASSPREGETQYF. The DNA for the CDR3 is TGTGCCAGCTCCCCACGGGAAGGAGAGACCCAGTACTTC.

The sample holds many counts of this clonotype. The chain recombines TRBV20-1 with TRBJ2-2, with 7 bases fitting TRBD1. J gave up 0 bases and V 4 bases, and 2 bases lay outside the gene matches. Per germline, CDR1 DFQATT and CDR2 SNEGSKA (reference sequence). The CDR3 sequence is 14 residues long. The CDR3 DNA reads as TGCAGTGCTACACAGGGGTCGAACACCGGGGAGCTGTTTTTT. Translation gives CSATQGSNTGELFF.